The sequence of this TCR beta chain was determined in a study of siplizumab effects on memory and regulatory T cells. From germline, CDR1 is SGHTA and CDR2 FQGTGA. CDR3 size: 14 residues. The V end was cut by 1 base, the J end by 6 bases, with 13 bases between. This table comes from immunoSEQ multiplex PCR, and its TCRdb copy is limited to in-frame clones, with some not included. The profile shows roughly 92,000 clones, 85% to 95% of them singletons. There are a few counts of this clone. Its antigen is unknown. Study-wide results and caveats: Only a minority of proliferating CD4+ or CD8+ clones had an assignable naive or memory phenotype, with roughly 80-96% lacking one. On average, about 69% of mappable alloreactive CD4+ clones were Treg-derived under siplizumab, against 26.9% in controls.

This clonotype originated in a human donor in good health. The sample taken for sequencing was non-Treg CD4+ T cells sorted from blood. The chain is built from TRBV7-3 and TRBJ2-7; maybe TRBD2 (6 bases). The CDR3 region has the DNA TGTGCCAGCAGCTTAAGCGGGAAGGGTTCCGAGCAGTACTTC. Residues: CASSLSGKGSEQYF. Together with reference TRBV7-3 and TRBJ2-7, the CDR3 gives the full variable domain: GAGVSQTPSNKVTEKGKYVELRCDPISGHTALYWYRQSLGQGPEFLIYFQGTGAADDSGLPNDRFFAVRPEGSVSTLKIQRTERGDSAVYLCASSLSGKGSEQYFGPGTRLTVT.